Described below is a single TCR beta chain sequence and its context. Its antigen remains unknown. Donors in the study were healthy people who gave bone marrow. This record belongs to a study of cytomegalovirus exposure and HLA in healthy donors. Study results and limitations: Reports indicated that the classifier achieved high specificity and sensitivity in diagnosing cytomegalovirus status. TCR association rates varied by HLA locus in a later analysis, with DRB1 highest and HLA-C lowest.

With 60 Vbeta and 13 Jbeta primers, the PCR was carried out. Profiling relied on immunoSEQ multiplex PCR, and the TCRdb table lists in-frame clones only, not all of them. The sample has 150,000 to 250,000 clones, 75% to 85% seen once. Sample: PBMCs. The sequence came from a woman aged 45 to 65 in good health and CMV-seronegative.

The CDR3 DNA follows: TGTGCCTGGAGTGGAGAGAGACTAGCGGGAGTTTGGGAAGGGACCCAGTACTTC. Translated, it gives CAWSGERLAGVWEGTQYF. This sequence joins TRBV30 and TRBJ2-5, with 12 bases that match TRBD2. CDR1 is GTSNPN and CDR2 is SVGIG in the germline V gene (reference sequence). V trimming: 1 base; J trimming: 7 bases; junction bases outside the gene matches: 16. The CDR3 extends over 18 amino acids.